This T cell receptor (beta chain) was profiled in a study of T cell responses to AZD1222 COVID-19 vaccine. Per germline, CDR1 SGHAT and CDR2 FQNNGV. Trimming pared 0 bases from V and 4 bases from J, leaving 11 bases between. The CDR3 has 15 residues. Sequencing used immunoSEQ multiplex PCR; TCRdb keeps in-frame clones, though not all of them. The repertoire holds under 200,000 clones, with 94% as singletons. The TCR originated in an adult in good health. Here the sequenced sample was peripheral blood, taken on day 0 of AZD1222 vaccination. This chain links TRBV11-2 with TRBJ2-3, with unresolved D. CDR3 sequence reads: CASSLDRPGADTQYF. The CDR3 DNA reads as TGTGCCAGCAGCTTAGACAGGCCAGGCGCAGATACGCAGTATTTT. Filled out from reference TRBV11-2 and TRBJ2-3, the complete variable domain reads EAGVAQSPRYKIIEKRQSVAFWCNPISGHATLYWYQQILGQGPKLLIQFQNNGVVDDSQLPKDRFSAERLKGVDSTLKIQPAKLEDSAVYLCASSLDRPGADTQYFGPGTRLTVL.